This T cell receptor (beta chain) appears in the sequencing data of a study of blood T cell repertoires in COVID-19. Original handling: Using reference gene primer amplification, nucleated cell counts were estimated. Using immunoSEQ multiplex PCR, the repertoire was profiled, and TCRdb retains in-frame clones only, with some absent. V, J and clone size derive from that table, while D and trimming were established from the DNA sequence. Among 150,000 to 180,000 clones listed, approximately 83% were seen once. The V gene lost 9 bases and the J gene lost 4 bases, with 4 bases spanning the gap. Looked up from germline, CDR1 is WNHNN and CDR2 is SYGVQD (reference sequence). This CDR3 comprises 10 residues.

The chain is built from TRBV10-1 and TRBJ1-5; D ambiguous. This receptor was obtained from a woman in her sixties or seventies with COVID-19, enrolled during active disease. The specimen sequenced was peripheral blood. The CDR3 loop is CASPNQPQHF. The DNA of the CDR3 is TGCGCCAGTCCAAATCAGCCCCAGCATTTT.